The source of this T cell receptor beta chain is a study of vaccination and CD4 T cells after COVID-19. Overall study context: Collection of post-vaccine samples followed dose two by a median about 75 days, spanning a range of 14 to 241.

V shed 6 bases and J 4 bases; nucleotides not matched to a gene: 8. The CDR3 contains 16 residues. The germline V gene has CDR1 MDHEN and CDR2 SYDVKM. Treatment specified: roughly ten-day PBMC culture with coronavirus spike peptide pools or control peptides (ViraFEST assay). Study-wide findings and caveats: Among those convalescent, a median around 87% of reactive clones emerged solely post-vaccination.

An Oncomine TCR Beta short-read assay was used to sequence the DNA from cultured CD4+ T cells. TCRdb re-called the PCR reads with MiXCR, one entry per CDR3 protein. The sample holds about 26,000 distinct CDR3 sequences; 40% to 45% are singletons and the top ten take approximately 10%. Regarding this clonotype: The target antigen is unknown.

The clonotype comes from a human donor who had recovered from COVID-19. This chain joins TRBV28 and TRBJ2-1; 11 bases fit TRBD2. The sequenced material came from CD4+ T cells from blood, cultured in vitro. The CDR3: CASSSTPSGGYNEQFF. CDR3 bases: TGTGCCAGCAGCTCCACTCCTAGCGGGGGGTACAATGAGCAGTTCTTC.